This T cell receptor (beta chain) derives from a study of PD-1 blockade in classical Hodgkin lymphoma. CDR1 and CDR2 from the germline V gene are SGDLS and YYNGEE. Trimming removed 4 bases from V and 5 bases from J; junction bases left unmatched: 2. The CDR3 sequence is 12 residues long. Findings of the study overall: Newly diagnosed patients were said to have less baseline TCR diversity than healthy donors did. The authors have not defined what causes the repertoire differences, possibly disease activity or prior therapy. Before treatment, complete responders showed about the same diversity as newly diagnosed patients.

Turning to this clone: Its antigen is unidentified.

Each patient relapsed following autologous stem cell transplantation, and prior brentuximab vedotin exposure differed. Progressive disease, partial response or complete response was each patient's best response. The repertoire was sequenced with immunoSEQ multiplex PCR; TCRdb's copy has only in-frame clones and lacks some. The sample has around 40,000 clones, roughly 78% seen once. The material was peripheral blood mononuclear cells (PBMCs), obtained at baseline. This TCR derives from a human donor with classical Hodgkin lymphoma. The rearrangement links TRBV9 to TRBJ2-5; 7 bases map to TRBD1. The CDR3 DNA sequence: TGTGCCAGCAGCCGACAGGGCGAGACCCAGTACTTC. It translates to CASSRQGETQYF.